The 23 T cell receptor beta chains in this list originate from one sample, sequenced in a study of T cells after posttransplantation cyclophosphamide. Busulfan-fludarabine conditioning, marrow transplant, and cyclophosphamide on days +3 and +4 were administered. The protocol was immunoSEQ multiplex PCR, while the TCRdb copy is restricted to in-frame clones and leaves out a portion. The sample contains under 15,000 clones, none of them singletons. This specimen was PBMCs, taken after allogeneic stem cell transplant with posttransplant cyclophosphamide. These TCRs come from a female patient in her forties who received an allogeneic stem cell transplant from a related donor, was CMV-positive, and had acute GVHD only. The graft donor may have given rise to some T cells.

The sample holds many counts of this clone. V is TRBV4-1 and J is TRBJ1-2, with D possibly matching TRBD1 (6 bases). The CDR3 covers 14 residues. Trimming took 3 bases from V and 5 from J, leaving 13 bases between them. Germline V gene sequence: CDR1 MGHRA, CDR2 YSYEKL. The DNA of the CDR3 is TGCGCCAGCAGCCACCCGGGACAAGTTTATGGCTACACCTTC. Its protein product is CASSHPGQVYGYTF.

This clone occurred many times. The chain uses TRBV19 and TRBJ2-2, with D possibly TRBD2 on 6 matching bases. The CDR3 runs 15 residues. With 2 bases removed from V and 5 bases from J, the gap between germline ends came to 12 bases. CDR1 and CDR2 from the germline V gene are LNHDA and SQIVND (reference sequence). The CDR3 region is CASSISGGTTGELFF. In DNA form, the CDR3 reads TGTGCCAGTAGTATATCCGGAGGGACGACCGGGGAGCTGTTTTTT.

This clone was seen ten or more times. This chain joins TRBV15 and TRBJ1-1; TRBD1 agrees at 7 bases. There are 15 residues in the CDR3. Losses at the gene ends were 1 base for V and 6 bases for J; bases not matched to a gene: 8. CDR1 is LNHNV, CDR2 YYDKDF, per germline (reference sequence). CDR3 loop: CATSRGDRVGAEAFF. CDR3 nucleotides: TGTGCCACCAGCAGAGGAGACAGGGTGGGAGCTGAAGCTTTCTTT.

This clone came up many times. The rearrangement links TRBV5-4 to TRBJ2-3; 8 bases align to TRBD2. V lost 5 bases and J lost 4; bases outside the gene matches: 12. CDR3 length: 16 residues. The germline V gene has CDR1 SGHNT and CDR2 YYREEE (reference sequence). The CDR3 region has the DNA TGTGCCAGCAGTCCAAAAACCCCCGGGGGGGCAGATACGCAGTATTTT. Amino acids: CASSPKTPGGADTQYF.

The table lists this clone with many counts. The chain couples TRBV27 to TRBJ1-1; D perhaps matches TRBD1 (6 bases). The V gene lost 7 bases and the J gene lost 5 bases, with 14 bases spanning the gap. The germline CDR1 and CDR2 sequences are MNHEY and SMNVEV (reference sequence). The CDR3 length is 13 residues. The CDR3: CASTGRGFTEAFF. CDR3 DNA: TGTGCCAGCACCGGCAGGGGTTTTACTGAAGCTTTCTTT.

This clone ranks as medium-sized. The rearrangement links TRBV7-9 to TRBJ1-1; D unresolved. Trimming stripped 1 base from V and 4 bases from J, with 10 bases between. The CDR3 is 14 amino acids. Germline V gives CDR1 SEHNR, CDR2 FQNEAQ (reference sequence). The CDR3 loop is CASSLGRLSTEAFF. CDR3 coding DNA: TGTGCCAGCAGCTTAGGCCGTTTGAGCACTGAAGCTTTCTTT.

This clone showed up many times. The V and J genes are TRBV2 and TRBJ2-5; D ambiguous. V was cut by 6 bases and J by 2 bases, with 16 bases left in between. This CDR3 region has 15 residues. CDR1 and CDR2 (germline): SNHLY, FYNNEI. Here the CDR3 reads CASSDRGSRQETQYF. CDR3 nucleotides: TGTGCCAGCAGCGACCGCGGTAGCCGGCAAGAGACCCAGTACTTC. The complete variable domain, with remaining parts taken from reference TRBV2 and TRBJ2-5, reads EPEVTQTPSHQVTQMGQEVILRCVPISNHLYFYWYRQILGQKVEFLVSFYNNEISEKSEIFDDQFSVERPDGSNFTLKIRSTKLEDSAMYFCASSDRGSRQETQYFGPGTRLLVL.

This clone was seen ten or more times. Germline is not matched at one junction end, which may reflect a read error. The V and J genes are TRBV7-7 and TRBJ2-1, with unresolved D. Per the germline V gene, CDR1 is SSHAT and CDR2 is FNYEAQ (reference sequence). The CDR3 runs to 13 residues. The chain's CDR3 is CASSLAVGYEQFF. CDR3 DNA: TGTGCTAGCAGCTTAGCAGTGGGCTATGAGCAGTTCTTC.

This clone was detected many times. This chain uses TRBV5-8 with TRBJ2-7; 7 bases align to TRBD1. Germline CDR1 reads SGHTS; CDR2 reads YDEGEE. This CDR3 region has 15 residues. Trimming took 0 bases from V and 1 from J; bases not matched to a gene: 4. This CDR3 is CASSLGKTGSYEQYF. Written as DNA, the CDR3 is TGTGCCAGCAGCTTGGGCAAGACAGGGTCCTACGAGCAGTACTTC.

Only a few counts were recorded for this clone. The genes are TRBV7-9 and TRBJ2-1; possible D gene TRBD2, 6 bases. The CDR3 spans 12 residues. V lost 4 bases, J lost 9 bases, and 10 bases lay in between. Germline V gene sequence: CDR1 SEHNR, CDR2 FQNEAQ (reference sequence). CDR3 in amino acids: CASSSPGGEQFF. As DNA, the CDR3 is TGTGCCAGCAGCTCCCCCGGGGGTGAGCAGTTCTTC.

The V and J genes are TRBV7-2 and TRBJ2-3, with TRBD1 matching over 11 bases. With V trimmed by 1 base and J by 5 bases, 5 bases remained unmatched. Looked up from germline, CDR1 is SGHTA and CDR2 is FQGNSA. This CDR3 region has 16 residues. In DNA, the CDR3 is TGTGCCAGCAGCTTAGGAGGACAGGGGGCTGGAGATACGCAGTATTTT. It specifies CASSLGGQGAGDTQYF.

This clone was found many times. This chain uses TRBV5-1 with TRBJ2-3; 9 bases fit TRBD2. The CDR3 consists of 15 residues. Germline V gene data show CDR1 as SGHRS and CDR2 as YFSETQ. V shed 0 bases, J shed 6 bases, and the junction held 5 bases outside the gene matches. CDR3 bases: TGCGCCAGCAGCTTGGTTAGCGGGAGTGCGGATACGCAGTATTTT. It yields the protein CASSLVSGSADTQYF. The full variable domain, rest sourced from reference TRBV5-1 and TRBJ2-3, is KAGVTQTPRYLIKTRGQQVTLSCSPISGHRSVSWYQQTPGQGLQFLFEYFSETQRNKGNFPGRFSGRQFSNSRSEMNVSTLELGDSALYLCASSLVSGSADTQYFGPGTRLTVL.

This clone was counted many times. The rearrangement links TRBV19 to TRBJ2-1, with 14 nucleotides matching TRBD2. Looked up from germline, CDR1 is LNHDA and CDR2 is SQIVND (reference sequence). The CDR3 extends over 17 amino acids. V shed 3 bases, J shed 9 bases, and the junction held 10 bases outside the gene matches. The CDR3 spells CASSMPPGTSGRVEQFF. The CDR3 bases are TGTGCCAGTAGTATGCCCCCTGGGACTAGCGGGAGAGTTGAGCAGTTCTTC.

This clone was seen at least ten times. DNA for the CDR3: TGTGCCAGCAGCAGAGATTGGACAGGGTATAATTCACCCCTCCACTTT. This encodes CASSRDWTGYNSPLHF. The rearrangement joins TRBV9 to TRBJ1-6; 8 bases fit TRBD1. CDR1 and CDR2 from the germline V gene are SGDLS and YYNGEE. The CDR3 totals 16 residues. Trimming at V came to 4 bases and at J to 4 bases, leaving 7 bases not matched to a gene.

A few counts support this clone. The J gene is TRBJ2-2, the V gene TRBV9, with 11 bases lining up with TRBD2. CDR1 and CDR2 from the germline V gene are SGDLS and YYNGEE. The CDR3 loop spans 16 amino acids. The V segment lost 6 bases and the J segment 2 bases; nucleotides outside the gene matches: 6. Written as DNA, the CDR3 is TGTGCCAGCAAGCCTGGGACTAGCGGAAACACCGGGGAGCTGTTTTTT. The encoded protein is CASKPGTSGNTGELFF. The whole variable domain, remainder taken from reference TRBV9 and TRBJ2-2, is DSGVTQTPKHLITATGQRVTLRCSPRSGDLSVYWYQQSLDQGLQFLIQYYNGEERAKGNILERFSAQQFPDLHSELNLSSLELGDSALYFCASKPGTSGNTGELFFGEGSRLTVL.

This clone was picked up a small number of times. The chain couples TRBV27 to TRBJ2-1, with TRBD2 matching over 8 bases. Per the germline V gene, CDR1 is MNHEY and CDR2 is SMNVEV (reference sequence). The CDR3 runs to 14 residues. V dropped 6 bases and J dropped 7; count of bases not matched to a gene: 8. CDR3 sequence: CASSPSGLGNEQFF. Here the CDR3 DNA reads TGTGCCAGCAGCCCTAGCGGGTTGGGAAATGAGCAGTTCTTC.

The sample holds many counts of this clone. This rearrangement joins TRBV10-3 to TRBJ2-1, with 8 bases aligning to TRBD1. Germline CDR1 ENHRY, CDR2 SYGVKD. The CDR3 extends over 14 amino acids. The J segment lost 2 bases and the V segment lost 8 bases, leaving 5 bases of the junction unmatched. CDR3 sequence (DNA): TGTGCCATCCGCCAGGGGGCAGCCTACAATGAGCAGTTCTTC. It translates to CAIRQGAAYNEQFF.

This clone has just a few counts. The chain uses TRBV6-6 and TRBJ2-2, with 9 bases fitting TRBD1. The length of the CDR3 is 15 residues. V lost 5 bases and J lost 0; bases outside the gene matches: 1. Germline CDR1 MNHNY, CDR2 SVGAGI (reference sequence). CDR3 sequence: CASSRDRANTGELFF. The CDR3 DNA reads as TGTGCCAGCAGTAGGGACAGGGCGAACACCGGGGAGCTGTTTTTT.

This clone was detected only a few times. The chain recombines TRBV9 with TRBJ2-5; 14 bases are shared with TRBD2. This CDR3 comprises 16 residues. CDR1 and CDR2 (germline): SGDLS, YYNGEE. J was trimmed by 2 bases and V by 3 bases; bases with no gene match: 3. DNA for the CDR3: TGTGCCAGCAGCGCCCGACTAGCGGGGGGGCAAGAGACCCAGTACTTC. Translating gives CASSARLAGGQETQYF.

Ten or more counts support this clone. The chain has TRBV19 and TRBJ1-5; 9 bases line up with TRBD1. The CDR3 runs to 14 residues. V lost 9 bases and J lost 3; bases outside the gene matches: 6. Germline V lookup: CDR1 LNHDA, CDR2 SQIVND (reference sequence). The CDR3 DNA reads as TGTGCCAGCGCCGGGACAGGGACCAATCAGCCCCAGCATTTT. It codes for CASAGTGTNQPQHF.

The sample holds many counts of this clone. The CDR3 reads CASSFDQDVGGTYEQYV. The CDR3 coding sequence is TGTGCCAGCAGCTTCGACCAAGATGTAGGGGGAACGTACGAGCAGTACGTC. The chain carries TRBV7-9 and TRBJ2-7; TRBD1 is a possible D gene (6 bases). The germline V gene has CDR1 SEHNR and CDR2 FQNEAQ (reference sequence). The CDR3 spans 17 residues. The ends were cut back, 3 bases at V and 4 bases at J, with 22 bases in the middle.

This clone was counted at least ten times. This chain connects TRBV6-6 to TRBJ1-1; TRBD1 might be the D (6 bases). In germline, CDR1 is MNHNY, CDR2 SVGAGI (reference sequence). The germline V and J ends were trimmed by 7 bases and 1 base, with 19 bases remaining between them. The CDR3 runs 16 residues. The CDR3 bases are TGTGCCAGCAACTACCGCCGGGGGGCCCGGAACACTGAAGCTTTCTTT. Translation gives CASNYRRGARNTEAFF.

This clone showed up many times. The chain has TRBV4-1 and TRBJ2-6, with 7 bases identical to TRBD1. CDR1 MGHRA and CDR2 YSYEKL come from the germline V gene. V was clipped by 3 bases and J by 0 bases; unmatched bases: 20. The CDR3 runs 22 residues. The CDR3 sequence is CASSHRGGQPIKLNSGANVLTF. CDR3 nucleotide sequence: TGCGCCAGCAGCCATAGAGGGGGACAGCCAATTAAGCTTAACTCTGGGGCCAACGTCCTGACTTTC.